The entry below describes one TCR beta chain. This record belongs to a study of T cells in Graves' hyperthyroidism and ophthalmopathy. As for the study in general: The blood sample was taken at first diagnosis, before treatment began.

The ends were cut back, 3 bases at V and 4 bases at J, with 6 bases in the middle. The CDR3 length is 12 residues. The V gene's germline CDR1 is LNHDA and CDR2 SQIVND (reference sequence). Stability of Graves' hyperthyroidism was defined as absent ophthalmopathy progression within 18 months. Authors of the study amplified TCR beta CDR3 regions from RNA transcripts. Primed by the HTBI set, a first-round RT-PCR was run on the TCR CDR3. TCRdb re-derived calls from the multiplex PCR reads in MiXCR, one entry per CDR3 protein. The table shows about 420,000 distinct CDR3 sequences, with about an eighth occurring only once.

This TCR came from a woman between 18 and 29 years old with Graves' hyperthyroidism. The sequenced sample was blood. V gene TRBV19 combines with J gene TRBJ1-2; unclear D gene. Here the CDR3 reads CASSIWSYGYTF. The DNA for the CDR3 is TGTGCCAGTAGTATTTGGAGCTATGGCTACACCTTC. Looking up the rest from reference TRBV19 and TRBJ1-2 gives the full variable domain: DGGITQSPKYLFRKEGQNVTLSCEQNLNHDAMYWYRQDPGQGLRLIYYSQIVNDFQKGDIAEGYSVSREKKESFPLTVTSAQKNPTAFYLCASSIWSYGYTFGSGTRLTVV.